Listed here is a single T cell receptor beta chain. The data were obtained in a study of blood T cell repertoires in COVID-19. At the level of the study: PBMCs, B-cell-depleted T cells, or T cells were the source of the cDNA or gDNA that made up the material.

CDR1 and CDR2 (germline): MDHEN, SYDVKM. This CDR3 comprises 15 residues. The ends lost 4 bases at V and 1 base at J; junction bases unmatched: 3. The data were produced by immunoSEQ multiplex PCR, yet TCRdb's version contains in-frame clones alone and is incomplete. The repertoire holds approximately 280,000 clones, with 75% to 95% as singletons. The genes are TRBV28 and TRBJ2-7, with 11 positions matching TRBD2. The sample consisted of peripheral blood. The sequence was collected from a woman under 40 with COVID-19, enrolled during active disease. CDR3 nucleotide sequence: TGTGCCAGCAGTTGGGGGACTAGCGGATCCTACGAGCAGTACTTC. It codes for CASSWGTSGSYEQYF.